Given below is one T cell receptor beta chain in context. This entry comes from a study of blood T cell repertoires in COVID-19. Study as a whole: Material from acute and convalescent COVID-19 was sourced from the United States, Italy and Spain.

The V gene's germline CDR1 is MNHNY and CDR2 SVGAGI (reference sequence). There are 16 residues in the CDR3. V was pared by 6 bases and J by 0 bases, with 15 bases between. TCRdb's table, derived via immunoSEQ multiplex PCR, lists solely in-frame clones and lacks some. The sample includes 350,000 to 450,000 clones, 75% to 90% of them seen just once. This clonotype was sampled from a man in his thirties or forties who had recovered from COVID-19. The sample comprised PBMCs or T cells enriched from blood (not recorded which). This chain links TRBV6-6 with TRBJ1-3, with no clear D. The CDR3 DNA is TGTGCCAGCAGCCCAGCGGCGTCCGGCTCTGGAAACACCATATATTTT. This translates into CASSPAASGSGNTIYF.